What follows are 27 T cell receptor beta chains derived from one specimen sequenced in a study of T cells after yellow fever vaccination. TCRdb reprocessed the 5' RACE reads via MiXCR and lists one record per CDR3 protein. The data hold under 200,000 distinct CDR3 sequences, with approximately 6.7% observed a single time. The sample consisted of CD4+ T cells sorted from PBMCs, taken more than 4 days after the first yellow fever vaccination. The receptors shown here come from a man in his late teens or twenties who received the YFV17D yellow fever vaccine.

Notes on this clonotype: This sequence may be a read error, since a much larger clone differs from it by one base. The CDR3 nucleotides read TGTGCCAGCAGCAATCGACAGGGGACTGGTGTCTACACCTTC. It codes for CASSNRQGTGVYTF. This rearrangement joins TRBV7-2 to TRBJ1-2, with 8 nucleotides matching TRBD1. V lost 5 bases to trimming and J lost 10 bases; unmatched junction nucleotides: 12. CDR1 is SGHTA and CDR2 is FQGNSA in the germline V gene. This CDR3 spans 14 amino acids.

This clonotype was seen repeatedly, ten times or more. This chain connects TRBV7-2 to TRBJ2-7, with 10 bases matching TRBD1. CDR3 length equals 15 residues. Germline loops: CDR1 SGHTA, CDR2 FQGNSA. J gave up 2 bases and V 4 bases, and 5 bases lay outside the gene matches. The CDR3: CASSSDRGLPYEQYF. CDR3 coding DNA: TGTGCCAGCAGCTCCGACAGGGGGCTCCCCTACGAGCAGTACTTC.

This clonotype was picked up many times. V and J are TRBV12-3 or TRBV12-4 and TRBJ2-2; D may be TRBD1 or TRBD2 (5 bases each). V gave up 7 bases and J gave up 4 bases, with 22 bases separating them. The CDR3 consists of 17 residues. CDR3 protein: CASTLLHGADSTGELFF. Written as DNA, the CDR3 is TGTGCCAGCACTCTCCTCCACGGGGCAGATTCCACCGGGGAGCTGTTTTTT.

This clonotype was seen ten or more times. J is TRBJ2-1 and V is TRBV4-2; D unresolved. CDR1 LGHNA and CDR2 YNFKEQ come from the germline V gene. Trimming cost V 4 bases and J 9 bases, with 13 bases left between them. The CDR3 has 13 residues. The CDR3 sequence is CASSLPAFREQFF. CDR3 nucleotides: TGTGCCAGCAGCCTCCCCGCCTTTCGTGAGCAGTTCTTC.

The V and J genes are TRBV20-1 and TRBJ1-1; D gene unclear. Germline V gives CDR1 DFQATT, CDR2 SNEGSKA (reference sequence). V shed 3 bases and J shed 0 bases, with 14 bases lying between them. CDR3 size: 15 residues. The CDR3 sequence: CSARVEVQMNTEAFF. CDR3 nucleotides: TGCAGTGCTAGGGTCGAGGTCCAGATGAACACTGAAGCTTTCTTT.

This clonotype was detected ten times or more. The chain couples TRBV7-2 to TRBJ2-2; D is undetermined. This CDR3 region has 13 residues. V was cut by 4 bases and J by 7 bases, with 10 bases left in between. Germline assignment: CDR1 SGHTA and CDR2 FQGNSA. The CDR3 region is CASSSDSGGELFF. CDR3 in DNA: TGTGCCAGCAGCTCAGACTCGGGCGGGGAGCTGTTTTTT.

This clonotype was recorded many times. CDR3 in DNA: TGTGCCAGCAGCGTAGCTCTAGGTGGGGCCAACGTCCTGACTTTC. It translates to CASSVALGGANVLTF. The rearrangement uses TRBV9 and TRBJ2-6; no clear D. V was cut by 0 bases and J by 3 bases, with 7 bases left in between. Germline values: CDR1 SGDLS, CDR2 YYNGEE. CDR3 length equals 15 residues.

This clonotype came up many times. V usage is TRBV29-1 and J usage is TRBJ2-2; D is undetermined. Germline loops: CDR1 SQVTM, CDR2 ANQGSEA. The V end lost 6 bases, the J end lost 4 bases, and 12 bases lay between the germline ends. The CDR3 covers 13 residues. In DNA, the CDR3 is TGCAGCGTAGCTAAAGTTGCCACCGGGGAGCTGTTTTTT. Its protein product is CSVAKVATGELFF.

This clonotype was detected a few times. This chain links TRBV5-1 with TRBJ1-1; maybe TRBD1 (6 bases). The CDR3 sequence is 19 residues long. The germline gives CDR1 SGHRS, CDR2 YFSETQ. V was clipped by 4 bases and J by 1 base, with 26 bases between them. Here the CDR3 DNA reads TGCGCCAGCAGCGGGGGGCCAGAACCAGGGAGGTGGCCGAACACTGAAGCTTTCTTT. Translation: CASSGGPEPGRWPNTEAFF. Full variable domain (remainder filled in from reference TRBV5-1 and TRBJ1-1): KAGVTQTPRYLIKTRGQQVTLSCSPISGHRSVSWYQQTPGQGLQFLFEYFSETQRNKGNFPGRFSGRQFSNSRSEMNVSTLELGDSALYLCASSGGPEPGRWPNTEAFFGQGTRLTVV.

The CDR3 is CAPGTLTYEQYV. The CDR3, as DNA: TGTGCCCCTGGGACGCTGACCTACGAGCAGTACGTC. The V call is TRBV24-1, the J call TRBJ2-7; D possibly uses TRBD1 or TRBD2 (5 bases each). The length of the CDR3 is 12 residues. CDR1 is KGHDR, CDR2 SFDVKD, per germline. Trimming shortened V by 12 bases and J by 2 bases, and 13 bases separated the two germline ends.

Only a few counts were recorded for this clonotype. The chain links TRBV5-6 to TRBJ2-7; D remains ambiguous. The CDR3 runs 12 residues. V lost 0 bases and J 6 bases, leaving 7 bases between the germline ends. Germline CDR1 and CDR2: SGHDT and YYEEEE. This CDR3 is CASSLEWGEQYF. CDR3 nucleotides: TGTGCCAGCAGCTTGGAATGGGGCGAGCAGTACTTC.

This clonotype came up a few times. Written as DNA, the CDR3 is TGTGCCAGCAGCTTAGTGACTAGTGGGGGTTTCGACACCTTC. Translating it yields CASSLVTSGGFDTF. The rearrangement joins TRBV7-2 to TRBJ1-2; D might be TRBD1 (5 bases). From germline, CDR1 is SGHTA and CDR2 FQGNSA. V dropped 1 base and J dropped 12 bases, with 18 bases sitting between them. The CDR3 is 14 amino acids.

Only a few counts were recorded for this clonotype. The chain combines TRBV4-3 with TRBJ2-3, with a weak D call TRBD1 (6 bases). The CDR3 extends over 16 amino acids. Per germline, CDR1 LGHNA and CDR2 YSLEER. Deletions cut 3 bases from V and 1 base from J, with 14 bases between. CDR3 amino acids: CASSQQGWGGTDTQYF. The CDR3 DNA follows: TGCGCCAGCAGCCAGCAGGGGTGGGGAGGCACAGATACGCAGTATTTT.

The CDR3 loop reads CASSLVQGGDGYTF. In DNA, the CDR3 is TGTGCCAGCAGCTTGGTACAGGGTGGGGATGGCTACACCTTC. The chain couples TRBV5-6 to TRBJ1-2; the D gene is possibly TRBD1 (6 bases). V was pared by 0 bases and J by 6 bases, with 12 bases between. The CDR3 is made up of 14 amino acids. CDR1 is SGHDT, CDR2 YYEEEE, per germline.

The sample holds many counts of this clonotype. The chain combines TRBV4-2 with TRBJ1-1; D uncertain. Trimming removed 0 bases from V and 5 bases from J, with 7 bases in between. The germline V gene encodes CDR1 LGHNA and CDR2 YNFKEQ. The CDR3 has 13 amino acids. The CDR3 sequence is CASSQDLETEAFF. CDR3 nucleotides: TGTGCCAGCAGCCAAGATCTTGAAACTGAAGCTTTCTTT.

The sample holds many counts of this clonotype. The V and J genes are TRBV18 and TRBJ2-3; D not resolved. This CDR3 comprises 14 residues. The germline V gene encodes CDR1 KGHSH and CDR2 LQKENI. The V end lost 1 base, the J end lost 1 base, and 6 bases lay between the germline ends. CDR3 DNA: TGTGCCAGCTCACCACTTTCAGGCACAGATACGCAGTATTTT. Translating gives CASSPLSGTDTQYF.

This clonotype was seen repeatedly, ten times or more. The chain has TRBV15 and TRBJ2-4; TRBD2 aligns across 9 bases. The V and J ends lost 10 bases and 0 bases, in that order; junction bases with no gene match: 4. In germline, CDR1 is LNHNV, CDR2 YYDKDF (reference sequence). The CDR3 covers 14 residues. The DNA for the CDR3 is TGTGCCATATCTAGCGGGGTAGCCAAAAACATTCAGTACTTC. Translating it yields CAISSGVAKNIQYF.

This chain uses TRBV12-3 or TRBV12-4 with TRBJ2-6; tentative D call: TRBD1 (6 bases). CDR3 length: 15 residues. Deletions cut 5 bases from V and 0 bases from J, with 8 bases between. The CDR3, as DNA: TGTGCCAGCAGTAACAGGGACTCTGGGGCCAACGTCCTGACTTTC. This encodes CASSNRDSGANVLTF.

The V gene is TRBV12-3 or TRBV12-4, the J gene TRBJ2-3; 8 nucleotides match TRBD1. The V segment lost 1 base and the J segment 6 bases; nucleotides outside the gene matches: 3. This CDR3 region has 14 residues. CDR3 bases: TGTGCCAGCAGTTTAGGGACAGGGTGGGATACGCAGTATTTT. Its protein is CASSLGTGWDTQYF.

This clonotype was detected a few times. The rearrangement joins TRBV5-4 to TRBJ2-7; possible D gene TRBD2, 5 bases. The germline V and J ends were trimmed by 0 bases and 6 bases, with 16 bases remaining between them. Germline CDR1 SGHNT, CDR2 YYREEE (reference sequence). This CDR3 is 15 amino acids long. CDR3 loop: CASSLGLEVGTEQYV. DNA for the CDR3: TGTGCCAGCAGCTTGGGTCTGGAGGTAGGCACCGAGCAGTACGTC.

The rearrangement joins TRBV7-2 to TRBJ2-5; 7 nucleotides match TRBD1. The CDR3 totals 11 residues. Germline CDR1 SGHTA, CDR2 FQGNSA. The junction had 1 base not matched to a gene; V was cut back by 10 bases and J by 2 bases. This CDR3 is CATQGQETQYF. For the CDR3, the DNA is TGTGCCACACAGGGGCAAGAGACCCAGTACTTC.

This clonotype was found a few times. The chain has TRBV9 and TRBJ2-3; no firm D call. This CDR3 spans 15 amino acids. Trimming pared 0 bases from V and 3 bases from J, leaving 11 bases between. Germline-derived CDR1 and CDR2 are SGDLS and YYNGEE. CDR3 nucleotides: TGTGCCAGCAGCGTAGGCCTAGTTAGAACAGATACGCAGTATTTT. This encodes CASSVGLVRTDTQYF.

This clonotype has ten or more counts. This chain uses TRBV12-3 or TRBV12-4 with TRBJ2-2; TRBD1 is a possible D gene (5 bases). The CDR3 is 15 residues long. Deletions cut 5 bases from V and 6 bases from J, with 16 bases between. CDR3: CASSHRPESAGELFF. The CDR3 DNA sequence: TGTGCCAGCAGTCACAGGCCAGAATCCGCCGGGGAGCTGTTTTTT.

This clonotype has a handful of counts. The J gene is TRBJ2-3, the V gene TRBV7-2; 10 bases agree with TRBD2. Germline V gives CDR1 SGHTA, CDR2 FQGNSA. The V and J ends lost 4 bases and 4 bases, in that order; junction bases with no gene match: 8. The CDR3 sequence is 16 residues long. The CDR3 here is CASSWKRGGISDTQYF. CDR3 DNA: TGTGCCAGCAGCTGGAAGCGGGGGGGCATATCAGATACGCAGTATTTT.

Ten or more counts support this clonotype. The CDR3 nucleotides read TGTGCCAGCAGCCTTCGTGGAAGCGGGGGGGCAGATGAGCAGTTCTTC. Residues: CASSLRGSGGADEQFF. The chain employs TRBV5-4 and TRBJ2-1; TRBD2 agrees at 10 bases. CDR1 and CDR2 (germline): SGHNT, YYREEE (reference sequence). J was trimmed by 8 bases and V by 4 bases; bases with no gene match: 12. The CDR3 totals 16 residues.

Ten or more counts support this clonotype. This chain links TRBV6-1 with TRBJ1-5; D is undetermined. The CDR3 is made up of 15 amino acids. Germline CDR1 is MNHNS and CDR2 is SASEGT. V was cut by 4 bases and J by 9 bases, with 19 bases left in between. CDR3 residues: CASSGGRSLGRPQHF. CDR3 DNA sequence: TGTGCCAGCAGTGGCGGCCGCTCGCTTGGGCGGCCCCAGCATTTT.

This clonotype was seen more than once but under ten times. At one of its ends the junction is not consistent with the germline gene, which may arise from a read error. The V call is TRBV29-1, the J call TRBJ2-5; D gene unclear. The length of the CDR3 is 10 residues. Germline assignment: CDR1 SQVTM and CDR2 ANQGSEA. The CDR3 coding sequence is TGCAGCGCTGAACAAGAGACCCAGTACTTC. The encoded protein is CSAEQETQYF.